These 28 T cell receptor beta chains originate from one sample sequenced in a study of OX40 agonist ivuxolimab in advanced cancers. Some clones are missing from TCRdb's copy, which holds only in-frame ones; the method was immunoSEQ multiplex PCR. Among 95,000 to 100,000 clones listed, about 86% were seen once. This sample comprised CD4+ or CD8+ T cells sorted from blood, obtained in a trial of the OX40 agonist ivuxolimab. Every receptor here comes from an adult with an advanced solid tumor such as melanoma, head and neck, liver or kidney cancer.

CDR3 in amino acids: CASTHGGDPSNYGYTF. The DNA for the CDR3 is TGTGCCAGCACCCACGGGGGGGACCCTTCTAACTATGGCTACACCTTC. The rearrangement uses TRBV28 and TRBJ1-2, with D tentatively TRBD1 (5 bases). The CDR3 is 16 amino acids. Germline V lookup: CDR1 MDHEN, CDR2 SYDVKM. Trimming shortened V by 7 bases and J by 0 bases, and 18 bases separated the two germline ends.

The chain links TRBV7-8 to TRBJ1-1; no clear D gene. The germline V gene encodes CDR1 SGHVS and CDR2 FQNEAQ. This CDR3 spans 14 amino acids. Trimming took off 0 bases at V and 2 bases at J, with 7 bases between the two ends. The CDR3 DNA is TGTGCCAGCAGCTTAGCCGCGGATAACACTGAAGCTTTCTTT. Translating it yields CASSLAADNTEAFF.

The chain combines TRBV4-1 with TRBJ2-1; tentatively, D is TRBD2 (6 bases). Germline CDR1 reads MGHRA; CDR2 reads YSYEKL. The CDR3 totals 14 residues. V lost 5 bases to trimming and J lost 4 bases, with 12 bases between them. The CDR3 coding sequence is TGCGCCAGCAGCGTCGGGAGTGCATACAATGAGCAGTTCTTC. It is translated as CASSVGSAYNEQFF.

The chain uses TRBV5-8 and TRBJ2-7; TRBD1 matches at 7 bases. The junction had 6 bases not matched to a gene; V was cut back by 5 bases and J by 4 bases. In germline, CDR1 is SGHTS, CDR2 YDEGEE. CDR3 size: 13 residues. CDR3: CASSPDRVYEQYF. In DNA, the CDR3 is TGTGCCAGCAGTCCCGACAGGGTTTACGAGCAGTACTTC.

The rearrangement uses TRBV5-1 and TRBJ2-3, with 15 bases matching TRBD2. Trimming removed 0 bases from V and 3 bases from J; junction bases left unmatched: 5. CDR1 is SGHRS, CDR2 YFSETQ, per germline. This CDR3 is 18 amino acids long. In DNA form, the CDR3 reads TGCGCCAGCAGCTTGGGAATAGGGACTAGCGGGAGGACAGATACGCAGTATTTT. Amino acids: CASSLGIGTSGRTDTQYF.

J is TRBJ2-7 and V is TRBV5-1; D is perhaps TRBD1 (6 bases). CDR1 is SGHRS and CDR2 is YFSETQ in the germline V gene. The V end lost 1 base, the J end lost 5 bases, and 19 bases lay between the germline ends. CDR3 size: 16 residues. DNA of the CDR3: TGCGCCAGCAGCTTGTCACAGGGTGTCTCAAAGAACGAGCAGTACTTC. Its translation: CASSLSQGVSKNEQYF.

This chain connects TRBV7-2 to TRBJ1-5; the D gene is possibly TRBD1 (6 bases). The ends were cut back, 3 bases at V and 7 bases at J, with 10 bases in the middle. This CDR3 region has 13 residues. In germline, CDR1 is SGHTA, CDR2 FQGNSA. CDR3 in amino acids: CASSLKGGQPQHF. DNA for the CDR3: TGTGCCAGCAGCTTGAAAGGGGGACAGCCCCAGCATTTT.

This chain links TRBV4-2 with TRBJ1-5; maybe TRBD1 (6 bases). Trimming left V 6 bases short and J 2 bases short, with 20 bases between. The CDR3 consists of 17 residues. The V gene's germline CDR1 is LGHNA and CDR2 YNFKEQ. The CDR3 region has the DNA TGTGCCAGCAGAAAAGATCCTACAGGGATTGGCAATCAGCCCCAGCATTTT. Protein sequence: CASRKDPTGIGNQPQHF.

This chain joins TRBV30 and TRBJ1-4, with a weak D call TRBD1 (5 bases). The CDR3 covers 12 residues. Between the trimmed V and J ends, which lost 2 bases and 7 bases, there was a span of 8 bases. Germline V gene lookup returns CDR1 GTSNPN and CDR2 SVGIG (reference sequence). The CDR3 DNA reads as TGTGCCTGGAGTCCCCAGGGTGAAAAACTGTTTTTT. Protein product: CAWSPQGEKLFF. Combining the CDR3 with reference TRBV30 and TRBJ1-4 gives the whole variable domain SQTIHQWPATLVQPVGSPLSLECTVEGTSNPNLYWYRQAAGRGLQLLFYSVGIGQISSEVPQNLSASRPQDRQFILSSKKLLLSDSGFYLCAWSPQGEKLFFGSGTQLSVL.

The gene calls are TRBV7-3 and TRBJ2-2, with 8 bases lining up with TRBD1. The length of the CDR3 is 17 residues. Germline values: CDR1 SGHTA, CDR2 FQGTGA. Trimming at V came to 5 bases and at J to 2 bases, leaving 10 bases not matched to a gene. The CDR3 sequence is CASSPTRQGRNTGELFF. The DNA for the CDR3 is TGTGCCAGCAGCCCCACTCGACAGGGGAGAAACACCGGGGAGCTGTTTTTT.

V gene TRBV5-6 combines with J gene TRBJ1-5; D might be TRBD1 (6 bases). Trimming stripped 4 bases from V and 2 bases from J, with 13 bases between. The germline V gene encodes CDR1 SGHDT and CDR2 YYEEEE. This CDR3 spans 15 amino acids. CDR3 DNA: TGTGCCAGCAGCGGTAGGGGGAAGGGCAATCAGCCCCAGCATTTT. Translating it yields CASSGRGKGNQPQHF.

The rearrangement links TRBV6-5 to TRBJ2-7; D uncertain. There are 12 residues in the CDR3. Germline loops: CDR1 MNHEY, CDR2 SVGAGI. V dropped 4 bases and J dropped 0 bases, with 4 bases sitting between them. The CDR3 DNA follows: TGTGCCAGCAGTTCCAACTCCTACGAGCAGTACTTC. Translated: CASSSNSYEQYF.

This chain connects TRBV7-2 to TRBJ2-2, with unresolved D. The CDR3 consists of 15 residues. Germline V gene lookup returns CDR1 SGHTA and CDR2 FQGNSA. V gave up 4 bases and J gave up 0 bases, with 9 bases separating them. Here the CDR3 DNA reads TGTGCCAGCAGCTCAAGACACTCGAACACCGGGGAGCTGTTTTTT. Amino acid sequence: CASSSRHSNTGELFF.

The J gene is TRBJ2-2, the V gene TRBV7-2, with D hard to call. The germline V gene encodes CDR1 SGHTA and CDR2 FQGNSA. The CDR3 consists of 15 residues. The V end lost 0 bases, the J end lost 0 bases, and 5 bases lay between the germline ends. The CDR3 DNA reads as TGTGCCAGCAGCTTAGCCGTCACGAACACCGGGGAGCTGTTTTTT. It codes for CASSLAVTNTGELFF.

The chain's CDR3 is CASSSLRPRDTGELFF. The DNA for the CDR3 is TGCGCCAGCAGCTCCCTCCGACCCAGGGACACCGGGGAGCTGTTTTTT. The rearrangement uses TRBV5-1 and TRBJ2-2; TRBD1 is a possible D gene (5 bases). Trimming pared 3 bases from V and 3 bases from J, leaving 15 bases between. This CDR3 is 16 amino acids long. Germline loops: CDR1 SGHRS, CDR2 YFSETQ.

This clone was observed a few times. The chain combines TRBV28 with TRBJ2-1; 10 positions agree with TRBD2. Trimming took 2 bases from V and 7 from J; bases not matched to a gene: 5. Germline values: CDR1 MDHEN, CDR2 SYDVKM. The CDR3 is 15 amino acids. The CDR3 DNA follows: TGTGCCAGCAGTTTACAGGCTAGCGGGAGTAATGAGCAGTTCTTC. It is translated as CASSLQASGSNEQFF.

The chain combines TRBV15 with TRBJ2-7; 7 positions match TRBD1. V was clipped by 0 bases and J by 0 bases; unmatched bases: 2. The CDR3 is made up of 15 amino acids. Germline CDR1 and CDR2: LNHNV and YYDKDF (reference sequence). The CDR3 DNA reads TGTGCCACCAGCAGAGAACGGGACAGCTCCTACGAGCAGTACTTC. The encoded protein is CATSRERDSSYEQYF. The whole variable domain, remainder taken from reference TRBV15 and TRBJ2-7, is DAMVIQNPRYQVTQFGKPVTLSCSQTLNHNVMYWYQQKSSQAPKLLFHYYDKDFNNEADTPDNFQSRRPNTSFCFLDIRSPGLGDTAMYLCATSRERDSSYEQYFGPGTRLTVT.

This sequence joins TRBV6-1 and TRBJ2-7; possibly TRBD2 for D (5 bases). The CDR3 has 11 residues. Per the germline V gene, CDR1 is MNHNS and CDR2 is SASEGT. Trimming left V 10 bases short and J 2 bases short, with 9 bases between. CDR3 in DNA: TGTGCCACGAGGACTCCCTACGAGCAGTACTTC. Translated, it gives CATRTPYEQYF.

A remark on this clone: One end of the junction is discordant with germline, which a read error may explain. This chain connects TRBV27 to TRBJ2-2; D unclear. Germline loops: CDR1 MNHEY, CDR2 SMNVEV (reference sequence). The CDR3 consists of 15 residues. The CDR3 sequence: CASSLESGNAGELFF. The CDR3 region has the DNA TGTGCCAGCAGTTTGGAGTCTGGGAACGCCGGGGAGCTGTTTTTT.

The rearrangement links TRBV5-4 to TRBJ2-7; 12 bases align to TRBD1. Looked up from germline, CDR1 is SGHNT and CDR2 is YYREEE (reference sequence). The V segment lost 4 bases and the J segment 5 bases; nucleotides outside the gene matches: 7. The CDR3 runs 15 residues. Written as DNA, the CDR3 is TGTGCCAGCAGCAAAGCCGGGACAGGGGGCAACGAGCAGTACTTC. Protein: CASSKAGTGGNEQYF.

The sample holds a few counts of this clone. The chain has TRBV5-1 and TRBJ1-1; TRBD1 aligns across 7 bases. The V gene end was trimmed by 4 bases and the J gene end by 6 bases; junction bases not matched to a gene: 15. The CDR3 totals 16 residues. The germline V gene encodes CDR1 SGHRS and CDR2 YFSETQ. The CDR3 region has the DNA TGCGCCAGCAGCCCCGGACAGGTGGGGGGACTGTCTGAAGCTTTCTTT. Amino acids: CASSPGQVGGLSEAFF.

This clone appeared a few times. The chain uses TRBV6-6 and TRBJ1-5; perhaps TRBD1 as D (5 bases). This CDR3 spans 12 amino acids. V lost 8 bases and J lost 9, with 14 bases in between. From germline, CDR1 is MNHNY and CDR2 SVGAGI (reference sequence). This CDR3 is CASLSRGSPQHF. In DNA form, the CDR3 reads TGTGCCAGCTTGTCGAGGGGTTCGCCCCAGCATTTT.

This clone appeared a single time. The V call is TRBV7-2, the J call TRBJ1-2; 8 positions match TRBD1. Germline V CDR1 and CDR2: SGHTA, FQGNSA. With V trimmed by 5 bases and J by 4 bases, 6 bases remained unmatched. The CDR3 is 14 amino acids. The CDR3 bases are TGTGCCAGCAGCCACCCGGGACAGGTCTATGGCTACACCTTC. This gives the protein CASSHPGQVYGYTF.

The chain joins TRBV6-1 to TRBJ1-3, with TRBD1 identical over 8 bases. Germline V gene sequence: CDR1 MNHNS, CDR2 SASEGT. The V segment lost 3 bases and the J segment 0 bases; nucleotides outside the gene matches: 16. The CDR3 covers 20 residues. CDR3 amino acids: CASSEALGRGHWSSGNTIYF. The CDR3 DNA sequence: TGTGCCAGCAGTGAGGCCCTCGGCAGGGGGCATTGGAGCTCTGGAAACACCATATATTTT.

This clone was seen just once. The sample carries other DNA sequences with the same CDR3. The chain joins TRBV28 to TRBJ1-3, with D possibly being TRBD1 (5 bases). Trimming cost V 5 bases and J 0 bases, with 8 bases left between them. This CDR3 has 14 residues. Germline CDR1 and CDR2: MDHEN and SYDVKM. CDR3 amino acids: CASSPGGSGNTIYF. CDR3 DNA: TGTGCCAGCAGTCCGGGGGGCTCTGGAAACACCATATATTTT.

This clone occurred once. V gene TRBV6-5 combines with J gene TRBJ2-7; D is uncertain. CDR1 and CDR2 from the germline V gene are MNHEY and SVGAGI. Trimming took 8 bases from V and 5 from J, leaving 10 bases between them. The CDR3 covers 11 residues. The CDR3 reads CASQTHDEQYF. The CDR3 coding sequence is TGTGCCAGCCAGACTCACGACGAGCAGTACTTC.

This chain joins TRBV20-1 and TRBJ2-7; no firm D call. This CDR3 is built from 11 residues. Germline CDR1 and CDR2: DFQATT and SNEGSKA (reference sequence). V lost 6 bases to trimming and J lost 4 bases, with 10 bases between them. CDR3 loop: CSATLVYEQYF. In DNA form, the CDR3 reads TGCAGTGCCACCCTCGTTTACGAGCAGTACTTC.

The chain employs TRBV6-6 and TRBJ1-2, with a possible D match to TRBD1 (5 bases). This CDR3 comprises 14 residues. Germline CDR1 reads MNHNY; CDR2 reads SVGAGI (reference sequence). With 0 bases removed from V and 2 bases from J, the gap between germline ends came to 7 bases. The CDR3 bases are TGTGCCAGCAGTTACTCTTCAGGGAACTATGGCTACACCTTC. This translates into CASSYSSGNYGYTF.